A single sample is the source of the 12 T cell receptor beta chains below, sequenced in a study of cytomegalovirus exposure and HLA in healthy donors. The PCR ran on 60 Vbeta and 13 Jbeta primers. Generated by immunoSEQ multiplex PCR, the TCRdb table keeps only in-frame clones and is missing some. The table includes about 120,000 clones, around 70% detected once. The material sequenced was PBMCs. These receptors were collected from a man aged 35-49 years in good health and CMV-seropositive.

The chain joins TRBV28 to TRBJ2-3; 12 positions agree with TRBD1. The germline gives CDR1 MDHEN, CDR2 SYDVKM. The CDR3 spans 16 residues. Trimming cost V 6 bases and J 6 bases; bases outside gene matches: 10. The CDR3: CASRQAGTGGGDTQYF. CDR3 DNA: TGTGCCAGCAGACAGGCCGGGACAGGGGGCGGGGATACGCAGTATTTT.

The chain has TRBV7-3 and TRBJ2-3; D call uncertain. The CDR3 extends over 14 amino acids. Germline V CDR1 and CDR2: SGHTA, FQGTGA. Trimming left V 1 base short and J 0 bases short, with 5 bases between. CDR3 region: CASSLISSTDTQYF. CDR3 DNA: TGTGCCAGCAGCTTAATTTCGAGCACAGATACGCAGTATTTT.

The V gene is TRBV2, the J gene TRBJ1-1, with D maybe TRBD1 (5 bases). Germline-derived CDR1 and CDR2 are SNHLY and FYNNEI. The CDR3 has 15 residues. Trimming left V 2 bases short and J 4 bases short, with 14 bases between. The CDR3 sequence is CASSESTGGTTEAFF. The CDR3 nucleotides are TGTGCCAGCAGTGAAAGTACGGGGGGGACCACTGAAGCTTTCTTT.

The chain carries TRBV23-1 and TRBJ1-2; D perhaps matches TRBD1 (6 bases). TRBV23-1 falls under the ORF class, with uncertain function. This CDR3 spans 14 amino acids. V shed 0 bases and J shed 8 bases, with 13 bases lying between them. The CDR3 region is CASSQSRQGKGYTF. CDR3 nucleotides: TGCGCCAGCAGTCAATCGCGGCAGGGGAAAGGCTACACCTTC.

The chain carries TRBV27 and TRBJ2-1, with D possibly matching TRBD1 (5 bases). From germline, CDR1 is MNHEY and CDR2 SMNVEV (reference sequence). With 5 bases removed from V and 7 bases from J, the gap between germline ends came to 15 bases. The CDR3 contains 14 residues. The CDR3 DNA is TGTGCCAGCAGTCCACGGCCGACAGATAATGAGCAGTTCTTC. Amino acids: CASSPRPTDNEQFF.

The genes are TRBV5-4 and TRBJ1-2, with 12 bases fitting TRBD1. The ends lost 4 bases at V and 5 bases at J; junction bases unmatched: 9. CDR1 and CDR2 from the germline V gene are SGHNT and YYREEE (reference sequence). The CDR3 covers 16 residues. CDR3 in amino acids: CASSLRDRGLRYGYTF. The DNA for the CDR3 is TGTGCCAGCAGCCTCCGGGACAGGGGGCTGAGGTATGGCTACACCTTC.

V is TRBV6-6 and J is TRBJ1-2; 9 bases are a match to TRBD1. Germline CDR1 and CDR2: MNHNY and SVGAGI (reference sequence). The CDR3 runs to 15 residues. V was pared by 5 bases and J by 8 bases, with 12 bases of the junction left unmatched. DNA of the CDR3: TGTGCCAGCAGTCCCCGAGTTGGGACAGGGATCGGCTACACCTTC. Translated: CASSPRVGTGIGYTF.

The chain recombines TRBV19 with TRBJ2-7, with D possibly matching TRBD1 (5 bases). The germline V gene has CDR1 LNHDA and CDR2 SQIVND (reference sequence). The V gene lost 10 bases and the J gene lost 4 bases, with 11 bases spanning the gap. The length of the CDR3 is 11 residues. The CDR3 sequence: CATSTGYEQYF. The CDR3 region has the DNA TGTGCCACTTCAACAGGATACGAGCAGTACTTC.

This rearrangement joins TRBV7-2 to TRBJ2-7, with 9 bases fitting TRBD1. CDR1 and CDR2 (germline): SGHTA, FQGNSA. Germline trimming cut 6 bases from V and 4 bases from J; bases unmatched to any gene: 10. The CDR3 contains 15 residues. The CDR3, as DNA: TGTGCCAGCAGTTCAACCGGGACAGGGTTATACGAGCAGTACTTC. Translating it yields CASSSTGTGLYEQYF.

The CDR3 DNA sequence: TGTGCCAGCAGTGAATTAATAGATCAGCCCCAGCATTTT. Protein: CASSELIDQPQHF. V and J are TRBV25-1 and TRBJ1-5; no clear D. The V and J ends lost 1 base and 5 bases respectively, with 6 bases between them. The CDR3 consists of 13 residues. The germline gives CDR1 MGHDK, CDR2 SYGVNS.

The chain is built from TRBV11-3 and TRBJ1-1; D gene ambiguous. The length of the CDR3 is 14 residues. V gave up 2 bases and J gave up 0 bases, with 7 bases separating them. CDR1 SGHNT and CDR2 YENEEA come from the germline V gene. CDR3 in DNA: TGTGCCAGCAGCTTAAACAGCCTGAACACTGAAGCTTTCTTT. Translating gives CASSLNSLNTEAFF.

This clone was seen a handful of times. The rearrangement links TRBV7-6 to TRBJ2-5; TRBD1 matches 7 bases. The V gene end was trimmed by 5 bases and the J gene end by 5 bases; junction bases not matched to a gene: 14. The CDR3 runs to 16 residues. The germline V gene has CDR1 SGHVS and CDR2 FNYEAQ. CDR3 nucleotide sequence: TGTGCCAGCAGCCGCTTCGCCGAACAGGGGACCGAGACCCAGTACTTC. It codes for CASSRFAEQGTETQYF.